These T cell receptor beta chains were read from a single sample in a study of blood T cell repertoires in COVID-19. Produced via immunoSEQ multiplex PCR; TCRdb's table is partial and in-frame only. The sample lists some 64,000 clones, over 65% occurring once. The sample consisted of peripheral blood. The origin of the receptors is a man aged 80 or over with active or convalescent COVID-19. Both conserved end residues are part of each CDR3. D genes are given only for firm matches. Expanded clones get a size class; other rows say once, few or many, or leave the size out.

j_gene: TRBJ1-5; abundance: -; v_gene: TRBV6-2/TRBV6-3; d_gene: -; CDR3aa: CASSYPVSNQPQHF; CDR3nt: TGTGCCAGCAGTTACCCGGTGAGCAATCAGCCCCAGCATTTT
j_gene: TRBJ1-6; abundance: -; v_gene: TRBV18; d_gene: -; CDR3aa: CASSNEPRDSPLHF; CDR3nt: TGTGCCAGCTCAAACGAACCTCGGGATTCACCCCTCCACTTT
j_gene: TRBJ2-1; abundance: -; v_gene: TRBV6-6; d_gene: TRBD2; CDR3aa: CATLPSGGINEQFF; CDR3nt: TGTGCCACTTTACCTAGCGGGGGGATAAATGAGCAGTTCTTC
j_gene: TRBJ2-7; abundance: -; v_gene: TRBV28; d_gene: -; CDR3aa: CASSTSGQWPHEQYF; CDR3nt: TGTGCCAGCAGTACCTCTGGACAGTGGCCACACGAGCAGTACTTC
j_gene: TRBJ2-7; abundance: -; v_gene: TRBV27; d_gene: -; CDR3aa: CASSFSGPTYEQYF; CDR3nt: TGTGCCAGCAGTTTCTCAGGGCCCACCTACGAGCAGTACTTC
j_gene: TRBJ2-5; abundance: -; v_gene: TRBV9; d_gene: TRBD1; CDR3aa: CASSVAGGRGPQETQYF; CDR3nt: TGTGCCAGCAGCGTAGCAGGCGGCAGGGGGCCGCAAGAGACCCAGTACTTC
j_gene: TRBJ1-6; abundance: -; v_gene: TRBV2; d_gene: TRBD1; CDR3aa: CASSSGQGGFSYSPLHF; CDR3nt: TGTGCCAGCAGCAGCGGACAGGGGGGGTTTAGTTATTCACCCCTCCACTTT
j_gene: TRBJ1-6; abundance: -; v_gene: TRBV4-1; d_gene: TRBD1; CDR3aa: CASSLTGGNSPLHF; CDR3nt: TGCGCCAGCAGCCTTACAGGGGGGAATTCACCCCTCCACTTT
j_gene: TRBJ2-1; abundance: -; v_gene: TRBV14; d_gene: -; CDR3aa: CASSQGGGYSNEQFF; CDR3nt: TGTGCCAGCAGCCAAGGTGGGGGGTATAGCAATGAGCAGTTCTTC
j_gene: TRBJ2-3; abundance: -; v_gene: TRBV3-1/TRBV3-2; d_gene: -; CDR3aa: CASSPQGGNTQYF; CDR3nt: TGTGCCAGCAGCCCCCAGGGTGGGAATACGCAGTATTTT
j_gene: TRBJ2-1; abundance: once; v_gene: TRBV9; d_gene: TRBD1; CDR3aa: CASSASPRQGDEQFF; CDR3nt: TGTGCCAGCAGCGCATCCCCGAGACAGGGGGATGAGCAGTTCTTC
j_gene: TRBJ1-2; abundance: -; v_gene: TRBV28; d_gene: -; CDR3aa: CASSLPLQGVGIYYGYTF; CDR3nt: TGTGCCAGCAGTTTACCTTTACAGGGAGTGGGGATATACTATGGCTACACCTTC
j_gene: TRBJ1-1; abundance: -; v_gene: TRBV19; d_gene: TRBD1; CDR3aa: CASTERAGTGVSTEAFF; CDR3nt: TGTGCCAGTACCGAGAGGGCTGGGACAGGGGTATCCACTGAAGCTTTCTTT
j_gene: TRBJ2-1; abundance: -; v_gene: TRBV4-3; d_gene: -; CDR3aa: CASSQDSGDLEQFF; CDR3nt: TGCGCCAGCAGCCAAGACTCCGGGGATCTTGAGCAGTTCTTC
j_gene: TRBJ2-7; abundance: -; v_gene: TRBV28; d_gene: TRBD1; CDR3aa: CASRTGGRYEQYF; CDR3nt: TGTGCCAGCAGGACAGGGGGTCGGTACGAGCAGTACTTC
j_gene: TRBJ2-7; abundance: -; v_gene: TRBV28; d_gene: -; CDR3aa: CASSLWAQNYEQYF; CDR3nt: TGTGCCAGCAGTTTATGGGCCCAAAACTACGAGCAGTACTTC
j_gene: TRBJ1-6; abundance: -; v_gene: TRBV4-3; d_gene: TRBD1; CDR3aa: CASSSGQLSKSLGKNSPLHF; CDR3nt: TGCGCCAGCAGTTCGGGACAGCTGTCGAAATCATTGGGGAAGAATTCACCCCTCCACTTT
j_gene: TRBJ1-5; abundance: -; v_gene: TRBV5-1; d_gene: -; CDR3aa: CASSLELDQPQHF; CDR3nt: TGCGCCAGCAGCTTGGAACTTGATCAGCCCCAGCATTTT
j_gene: TRBJ2-2; abundance: -; v_gene: TRBV29-1; d_gene: TRBD1; CDR3aa: CSVDRAGELFF; CDR3nt: TGCAGCGTAGACAGGGCCGGGGAGCTGTTTTTT
j_gene: TRBJ2-3; abundance: -; v_gene: TRBV27; d_gene: -; CDR3aa: CASPPHPGLGTDTQYF; CDR3nt: TGTGCCAGCCCTCCTCATCCGGGACTGGGCACAGATACGCAGTATTTT
j_gene: TRBJ2-1; abundance: once; v_gene: TRBV30; d_gene: -; CDR3aa: CAWSVRGSEQFF; CDR3nt: TGTGCCTGGAGTGTTAGGGGGAGTGAGCAGTTCTTC